This entry lists 2 T cell receptor beta chains sequenced from one sample in a study of T cell responses to AZD1222 COVID-19 vaccine. Data came from immunoSEQ multiplex PCR; TCRdb stores just in-frame clones and leaves some out. The sample contains 110,000 to 150,000 clones, approximately 92% of which appear only once. Here the sequenced sample was peripheral blood, taken on day 0 of AZD1222 vaccination. The receptors originated from an adult in good health.

The chain links TRBV27 to TRBJ1-2; TRBD1 is a possible D gene (6 bases). The V gene lost 6 bases and the J gene lost 3 bases, with 20 bases spanning the gap. This CDR3 spans 16 amino acids. Germline CDR1 MNHEY, CDR2 SMNVEV (reference sequence). The CDR3 coding sequence is TGTGCCAGCAGGGCCTTAGTTGGCAGGGGAGACTATGGCTACACCTTC. Translation gives CASRALVGRGDYGYTF.

This sequence joins TRBV6-5 and TRBJ2-4, with D maybe TRBD1 (6 bases). The germline gives CDR1 MNHEY, CDR2 SVGAGI. V lost 0 bases to trimming and J lost 9 bases, with 12 bases between them. The CDR3 loop spans 14 amino acids. The CDR3 protein is CASSYSQGMGIQYF. CDR3 DNA sequence: TGTGCCAGCAGTTACTCGCAGGGGATGGGCATTCAGTACTTC.